The rows below give T cell receptor beta chains drawn from one sample of a study of cytomegalovirus exposure and HLA in healthy donors. Libraries were prepared by immunoSEQ multiplex PCR; TCRdb keeps only in-frame clonotypes and omits some of them. The sample includes about 170,000 clones, about 73% of them seen just once. Sequenced sample: PBMCs. The receptors here all came from a woman aged 50 to 60 in good health and CMV-seropositive. CDR3s include the opening cysteine and the closing phenylalanine or tryptophan. Fields, in order: CDR3 DNA, CDR3 protein, D gene, V gene, J gene, clone size. The D gene is left open where the match is weak. Part of the rows lack a size; the others show once, few, many or a class for expanded clones.

CDR3nt: TGTGCTAGTGGTTTGAACGGGGGGCCCTACGAGCAGTACTTC
CDR3aa: CASGLNGGPYEQYF
d_gene: -
v_gene: TRBV12-5
j_gene: TRBJ2-7
abundance: -

CDR3nt: TGTGCCAGCTCACCAACACGGCGGGGTAATGGGTTCTTC
CDR3aa: CASSPTRRGNGFF
d_gene: -
v_gene: TRBV18
j_gene: TRBJ2-1
abundance: -

CDR3nt: TGTGCCAGCAGTGAAGCGGGACACCTTAACTATGGCTACACCTTC
CDR3aa: CASSEAGHLNYGYTF
d_gene: -
v_gene: TRBV2
j_gene: TRBJ1-2
abundance: -

CDR3nt: TGTGCCAGTAGCCTTCCGGTACGGGCTAATGAAAAACTGTTTTTT
CDR3aa: CASSLPVRANEKLFF
d_gene: -
v_gene: TRBV19
j_gene: TRBJ1-4
abundance: -

CDR3nt: TGTGCCAGCAGCCACGGACAGGGGGCGTACGAGCAGTACTTC
CDR3aa: CASSHGQGAYEQYF
d_gene: TRBD1
v_gene: TRBV14
j_gene: TRBJ2-7
abundance: -

CDR3nt: TGTGCCAGCAGTGACTCAGGGGGTCGGCAGTTCTTC
CDR3aa: CASSDSGGRQFF
d_gene: -
v_gene: TRBV6-4
j_gene: TRBJ2-1
abundance: -

CDR3nt: TGTGCCAGCTCACCCGACAGGGCGGATGAGCAGTTCTTC
CDR3aa: CASSPDRADEQFF
d_gene: TRBD1
v_gene: TRBV18
j_gene: TRBJ2-1
abundance: -

CDR3nt: TGTGCCAGCAGATCGGCGGGGGGCACCTACAATGAGCAGTTCTTC
CDR3aa: CASRSAGGTYNEQFF
d_gene: TRBD2
v_gene: TRBV11-2
j_gene: TRBJ2-1
abundance: -

CDR3nt: TGTGCCAGCAGGGTAGACAGGGTGGGTAGGAGCAATCAGCCCCAGCATTTT
CDR3aa: CASRVDRVGRSNQPQHF
d_gene: TRBD1
v_gene: TRBV2
j_gene: TRBJ1-5
abundance: once

CDR3nt: TGCGCCAGCAGCCGCACGTTCAACTTAGCCAAAAACATTCAGTACTTC
CDR3aa: CASSRTFNLAKNIQYF
d_gene: -
v_gene: TRBV5-1
j_gene: TRBJ2-4
abundance: few

CDR3nt: TGTGCCAGCAGCTCTGGACAGAGCTCCTACAATGAGCAGTTCTTC
CDR3aa: CASSSGQSSYNEQFF
d_gene: -
v_gene: TRBV7-3
j_gene: TRBJ2-1
abundance: -

CDR3nt: TGTGCCAGCAGCTTAGAGGTCAGGGTGTACGAGCAGTACTTC
CDR3aa: CASSLEVRVYEQYF
d_gene: -
v_gene: TRBV7-8
j_gene: TRBJ2-7
abundance: -

CDR3nt: TGTGCCAGTAGTATCCGGGACAGCCTCAATCAGCCCCAGCATTTT
CDR3aa: CASSIRDSLNQPQHF
d_gene: TRBD1
v_gene: TRBV19
j_gene: TRBJ1-5
abundance: few

CDR3nt: TGTGCCAGCAGCGTAGAGGGGAGGGATGGCCAGCCCCAGCATTTT
CDR3aa: CASSVEGRDGQPQHF
d_gene: -
v_gene: TRBV9
j_gene: TRBJ1-5
abundance: -

CDR3nt: TGTGCCAGCAGTCAGGACAGGGTAGGGGGTGGGACCCAGTACTTC
CDR3aa: CASSQDRVGGGTQYF
d_gene: TRBD1
v_gene: TRBV27
j_gene: TRBJ2-5
abundance: -

CDR3nt: TGTGCCAGCAGCGTCGCGGGTTTGCCGTCCTACGAGCAGTACTTC
CDR3aa: CASSVAGLPSYEQYF
d_gene: -
v_gene: TRBV9
j_gene: TRBJ2-7
abundance: -

CDR3nt: TGCGCCAGCACCTCATCCACTCCCTACAATGAGCAGTTCTTC
CDR3aa: CASTSSTPYNEQFF
d_gene: -
v_gene: TRBV4-1
j_gene: TRBJ2-1
abundance: -

CDR3nt: TGTGCCAGTAGTTACAGGAACACCGGGGAGCTGTTTTTT
CDR3aa: CASSYRNTGELFF
d_gene: -
v_gene: TRBV19
j_gene: TRBJ2-2
abundance: few

CDR3nt: TGTGCCAGCAGCTTAGGGGACAGGTTCAGCACAGATACGCAGTATTTT
CDR3aa: CASSLGDRFSTDTQYF
d_gene: TRBD1
v_gene: TRBV7-3
j_gene: TRBJ2-3
abundance: -

CDR3nt: TGTGCCAGCATCCTCAGGGGGGCAACAGATACGCAGTATTTT
CDR3aa: CASILRGATDTQYF
d_gene: -
v_gene: TRBV6-1
j_gene: TRBJ2-3
abundance: once

CDR3nt: TGTGCCAGCAAAGCTCTAGCGGGGAACACCGGGGAGCTGTTTTTT
CDR3aa: CASKALAGNTGELFF
d_gene: TRBD2
v_gene: TRBV2
j_gene: TRBJ2-2
abundance: -

CDR3nt: TGTGCCAGCAGCTCCTGGCGGGGGGGCGGAAGGGGGATAGAGACCCAGTACTTC
CDR3aa: CASSSWRGGGRGIETQYF
d_gene: TRBD2
v_gene: TRBV5-6
j_gene: TRBJ2-5
abundance: -

CDR3nt: TGTGCCAGCAGTTATTGGACAGGGAGCTCCTACAATGAGCAGTTCTTC
CDR3aa: CASSYWTGSSYNEQFF
d_gene: TRBD1
v_gene: TRBV11-3
j_gene: TRBJ2-1
abundance: -

CDR3nt: TGTGCCAGCAGCACGGGACAGTTCTCGGTAACAGATACGCAGTATTTT
CDR3aa: CASSTGQFSVTDTQYF
d_gene: TRBD1
v_gene: TRBV11-2
j_gene: TRBJ2-3
abundance: -

CDR3nt: TGTGCCAGCAGCCATCCGGGCAGGGCCTACAATGAGCAGTTCTTC
CDR3aa: CASSHPGRAYNEQFF
d_gene: -
v_gene: TRBV5-4
j_gene: TRBJ2-1
abundance: -

CDR3nt: TGCGCCAGCAGTCACTTAGGGAACGGGACTAGCAATAATTACGAGCAGTACTTC
CDR3aa: CASSHLGNGTSNNYEQYF
d_gene: TRBD2
v_gene: TRBV23-1
j_gene: TRBJ2-7
abundance: -

CDR3nt: TGTGCCAGCAGCTTGGCCGGGAACTATGGCTACACCTTC
CDR3aa: CASSLAGNYGYTF
d_gene: -
v_gene: TRBV5-6
j_gene: TRBJ1-2
abundance: -

CDR3nt: TGTGCCAGCAGCTTAGAGACAGGCCCCTACAATGAGCAGTTCTTC
CDR3aa: CASSLETGPYNEQFF
d_gene: -
v_gene: TRBV11-3
j_gene: TRBJ2-1
abundance: -

CDR3nt: TGTGCCAGCAGCTCTCTCCGACGGGCCGAGGGTAGCTACGAGCAGTACTTC
CDR3aa: CASSSLRRAEGSYEQYF
d_gene: -
v_gene: TRBV7-8
j_gene: TRBJ2-7
abundance: -

CDR3nt: TGTGCCAGCGGAACGGGACAGGGAAACAGAAAGTACTTC
CDR3aa: CASGTGQGNRKYF
d_gene: TRBD1
v_gene: TRBV28
j_gene: TRBJ2-7
abundance: -

CDR3nt: TGTGCCAGCAGCTCGCAGGGTTATAATTCACCCCTCCACTTT
CDR3aa: CASSSQGYNSPLHF
d_gene: -
v_gene: TRBV7-8
j_gene: TRBJ1-6
abundance: -

CDR3nt: TGTGCCATCAGTGCGCCTAGCGGTGTGTCGGATGAGCAGTTCTTC
CDR3aa: CAISAPSGVSDEQFF
d_gene: TRBD2
v_gene: TRBV10-3
j_gene: TRBJ2-1
abundance: -

CDR3nt: TGTGCCAGCAGCCTTAGGCGAGCGGGGGGTAAAGAGACCCAGTACTTC
CDR3aa: CASSLRRAGGKETQYF
d_gene: TRBD2
v_gene: TRBV7-6
j_gene: TRBJ2-5
abundance: -

CDR3nt: TGCAGTGCTATAAGGGGCTATGGCTACACCTTC
CDR3aa: CSAIRGYGYTF
d_gene: -
v_gene: TRBV20-1
j_gene: TRBJ1-2
abundance: -

CDR3nt: TGCGCCAGCAGCCCCCTCTCTGGAAACACCATATATTTT
CDR3aa: CASSPLSGNTIYF
d_gene: -
v_gene: TRBV4-1
j_gene: TRBJ1-3
abundance: few

CDR3nt: TGTGCCAGCAGCCCCCTCGGAGACTCTGGGGCCAACGTCCTGACTTTC
CDR3aa: CASSPLGDSGANVLTF
d_gene: -
v_gene: TRBV5-5
j_gene: TRBJ2-6
abundance: -

CDR3nt: TGTGCCAGCAGTTACCGACGGGGTGGCTACGAGCAGTACTTC
CDR3aa: CASSYRRGGYEQYF
d_gene: -
v_gene: TRBV6-5
j_gene: TRBJ2-7
abundance: -

CDR3nt: TGTGCCAGCAGCGTCCCCGTAGGGGAAGCGGGGGGGCATCCTGCGTGGGATACGCAGTATTTT
CDR3aa: CASSVPVGEAGGHPAWDTQYF
d_gene: TRBD2
v_gene: TRBV2
j_gene: TRBJ2-3
abundance: -

CDR3nt: TGTGCCAGTAGAGAATCAGGGCTGTCCAAAAACATTCAGTACTTC
CDR3aa: CASRESGLSKNIQYF
d_gene: -
v_gene: TRBV19
j_gene: TRBJ2-4
abundance: -

CDR3nt: TGTGCCAGCAGCCAACGGGGCTACAATGAGCAGTTCTTC
CDR3aa: CASSQRGYNEQFF
d_gene: -
v_gene: TRBV7-7
j_gene: TRBJ2-1
abundance: -

CDR3nt: TGTGCCACCAGCAGTAATAGGGGATATGAGCAGTTCTTC
CDR3aa: CATSSNRGYEQFF
d_gene: -
v_gene: TRBV15
j_gene: TRBJ2-1
abundance: -

CDR3nt: TGCGCCAGCAGTCCAAGAGGGCAGGAAGCTTTCTTT
CDR3aa: CASSPRGQEAFF
d_gene: -
v_gene: TRBV4-1
j_gene: TRBJ1-1
abundance: -

CDR3nt: TGTGCCAGCAGCGGACAGGGGACCTACGAGCAGTACTTC
CDR3aa: CASSGQGTYEQYF
d_gene: TRBD1
v_gene: TRBV9
j_gene: TRBJ2-7
abundance: -

CDR3nt: TGTGCCAGCAGCTTAAGTGGGACAGGGGGAGAGACCCAGTACTTC
CDR3aa: CASSLSGTGGETQYF
d_gene: TRBD1
v_gene: TRBV7-3
j_gene: TRBJ2-5
abundance: -

CDR3nt: TGCGCCAGCAGCCGAACGGGGGGGAACGAGCAGTACTTC
CDR3aa: CASSRTGGNEQYF
d_gene: TRBD2
v_gene: TRBV5-1
j_gene: TRBJ2-7
abundance: -

CDR3nt: TGTGCCAGCAGTTTTTTGACAGGGGATGAAGCTTTCTTT
CDR3aa: CASSFLTGDEAFF
d_gene: TRBD1
v_gene: TRBV27
j_gene: TRBJ1-1
abundance: -

CDR3nt: TGTGCCAGCTCATCGACAGGGGCGCGAATGAACACTGAAGCTTTCTTT
CDR3aa: CASSSTGARMNTEAFF
d_gene: TRBD1
v_gene: TRBV18
j_gene: TRBJ1-1
abundance: -

CDR3nt: TGTGCCACCGTCCCGGGGGTACCCTCTCGCAATGAGCAGTTCTTC
CDR3aa: CATVPGVPSRNEQFF
d_gene: -
v_gene: TRBV6-6
j_gene: TRBJ2-1
abundance: -

CDR3nt: TGTGCCAGCAGTTCAGGGGATGAAGCTTTCTTT
CDR3aa: CASSSGDEAFF
d_gene: -
v_gene: TRBV6-5
j_gene: TRBJ1-1
abundance: few

CDR3nt: TGCGCCAGCAGCCCCCTGACTAGCGGGGAGACCACAGATACGCAGTATTTT
CDR3aa: CASSPLTSGETTDTQYF
d_gene: TRBD2
v_gene: TRBV4-1
j_gene: TRBJ2-3
abundance: -